Included here is one T cell receptor (beta chain) sequence, with context. The assay was immunoSEQ multiplex PCR, and TCRdb's table has in-frame clones only and misses some. The sample comprises around 300,000 clones, 80% to 90% of which are singletons, and about 5% rests with the top ten. This sample is part of a study of Ad26.COV2.S vaccination and SARS-CoV-2 variants. Treatment described: roughly 20 received Ad26.COV2.S at low or high dose, single or two shots; 5 received placebo; per-sample allocation not given. The samples were gathered on day 63 after the first injection of vaccine or placebo. In Boston, the donor was an adult between 18-55 years of age. This clonotype was obtained from a person between 18 and 60 years old who received the Ad26.COV2.S COVID-19 vaccine or a placebo. The starting material was peripheral blood, obtained in a trial of Ad26.COV2.S vaccine versus placebo.

CDR3: CASSLGDRGYYGYTF. Written as DNA, the CDR3 is TGTGCCAGCAGCTTGGGGGACAGGGGTTATTATGGCTACACCTTC. This rearrangement joins TRBV5-5 to TRBJ1-2; 10 nucleotides agree with TRBD1. This CDR3 region has 15 residues. With V trimmed by 0 bases and J by 5 bases, 4 bases remained unmatched. Germline V gene data show CDR1 as SGHKS and CDR2 as YYEKEE (reference sequence).